This passage covers 21 T cell receptor beta chains from one sample sequenced in a study of post-analysis software for immune sequencing data. Notes on the study in general: Patients carried roughly 5 TRBV segments more frequently than controls did, and TRBV5-6, TRBV5-1 and TRBV20-1 were among them.

Every TCR beta cDNA library bore unique molecular identifiers. TCRdb re-called the PCR reads with MiXCR, one entry per CDR3 protein. The sample lists 750,000 to 950,000 distinct CDR3 sequences; about half were seen once. These receptors are not linked to any known antigen. The source material was blood. These receptors were obtained from a girl between 5 and 17 years old with multiple sclerosis.

This clonotype has a count of ten or more. CDR3 sequence: CSATPGRLFEQYF. The CDR3 DNA follows: TGCAGTGCTACCCCCGGGCGCTTATTCGAGCAGTACTTC. The chain uses TRBV20-1 and TRBJ2-7; D uncertain. The V gene's germline CDR1 is DFQATT and CDR2 SNEGSKA (reference sequence). Trimming stripped 4 bases from V and 6 bases from J, with 16 bases between. The CDR3 consists of 13 residues.

V and J are TRBV7-2 and TRBJ1-2; 7 bases agree with TRBD1. Germline V gene sequence: CDR1 SGHTA, CDR2 FQGNSA. The CDR3 runs 14 residues. Losses at the gene ends were 5 bases for V and 6 bases for J; bases not matched to a gene: 9. CDR3 in DNA: TGTGCCAGCAGCCTATCACAGGGGACCCATGGCTACACCTTC. Translation: CASSLSQGTHGYTF.

This clonotype was counted only a few times. The rearrangement uses TRBV7-9 and TRBJ2-1; 11 bases line up with TRBD2. Germline CDR1 and CDR2: SEHNR and FQNEAQ (reference sequence). CDR3 length: 15 residues. With V trimmed by 5 bases and J by 7 bases, 7 bases remained unmatched. CDR3 bases: TGTGCCAGCAGCCTCACTAGCGGGAGTGCGAATGAGCAGTTCTTC. This gives the protein CASSLTSGSANEQFF.

This clonotype has a handful of counts. The CDR3 spells CASSLAVGEHQPQHF. The CDR3 DNA follows: TGTGCCAGCAGCTTAGCCGTGGGGGAACATCAGCCCCAGCATTTT. This rearrangement joins TRBV7-2 to TRBJ1-5, with D tentatively TRBD1 (5 bases). Germline V gene data show CDR1 as SGHTA and CDR2 as FQGNSA. This CDR3 has 15 amino acids. Trimming pared 0 bases from V and 5 bases from J, leaving 11 bases between.

The chain carries TRBV2 and TRBJ2-1; 10 bases match TRBD2. CDR3 length: 16 amino acids. V lost 7 bases and J lost 4; bases outside the gene matches: 10. Germline values: CDR1 SNHLY, CDR2 FYNNEI. The CDR3 bases are TGTGCCAGCACCCGCTTGGCTAGCGGGAGTTACAATGAGCAGTTCTTC. Its translation: CASTRLASGSYNEQFF.

The rearrangement joins TRBV27 to TRBJ2-4; 7 bases are a match to TRBD1. The end of the DNA fits TRBJ2-7 better, so the J call may be wrong. Germline V gene lookup returns CDR1 MNHEY and CDR2 SMNVEV (reference sequence). The CDR3 is made up of 14 amino acids. CDR3 sequence reads: CASSLRTGRSEQYF. DNA for the CDR3: TGTGCCAGCAGTTTACGGACAGGTAGGAGCGAGCAGTACTTC.

A few counts support this clonotype. The CDR3 sequence: CSARDWTGGASGYTF. As DNA, the CDR3 is TGCAGTGCTAGAGATTGGACAGGGGGCGCGTCTGGCTACACCTTC. V and J are TRBV20-1 and TRBJ1-2, with 11 positions matching TRBD1. Germline assignment: CDR1 DFQATT and CDR2 SNEGSKA (reference sequence). Losses at the gene ends were 0 bases for V and 7 bases for J; bases not matched to a gene: 7. This CDR3 spans 15 amino acids.

The chain employs TRBV6-5 and TRBJ1-4; TRBD1 might be the D (5 bases). This CDR3 has 15 residues. Germline-derived CDR1 and CDR2 are MNHEY and SVGAGI. Between the trimmed V and J ends, which lost 5 bases and 5 bases, there was a span of 15 bases. The CDR3 bases are TGTGCCAGCAGTCCCACAGGAGTCGTGAATGAAAAACTGTTTTTT. This encodes CASSPTGVVNEKLFF.

V gene TRBV29-1 combines with J gene TRBJ2-1; weak D call: TRBD2 (6 bases). Trimming removed 4 bases from V and 8 bases from J, with 12 bases in between. The length of the CDR3 is 12 residues. Germline V gene sequence: CDR1 SQVTM, CDR2 ANQGSEA. The CDR3 spells CSVGRGGDEQFF. The CDR3 region has the DNA TGCAGCGTTGGGAGGGGAGGAGATGAGCAGTTCTTC.

V gene TRBV20-1 combines with J gene TRBJ2-3; 8 bases line up with TRBD2. This CDR3 has 15 amino acids. V lost 0 bases and J lost 5; bases outside the gene matches: 7. From germline, CDR1 is DFQATT and CDR2 SNEGSKA (reference sequence). CDR3 sequence reads: CSARDWAGGRDTQYF. The CDR3 DNA reads TGCAGTGCTAGAGATTGGGCGGGAGGTCGAGATACGCAGTATTTT.

This clonotype has just a few counts. The J gene is TRBJ2-3, the V gene TRBV24-1, with a possible D match to TRBD1 (6 bases). The CDR3 sequence is 15 residues long. V lost 4 bases to trimming and J lost 5 bases, with 15 bases between them. The germline CDR1 and CDR2 sequences are KGHDR and SFDVKD. The CDR3 spells CATSDQTTGLDTQYF. As DNA, the CDR3 is TGTGCCACCAGTGACCAGACGACAGGTCTAGATACGCAGTATTTT.

The V gene is TRBV7-2, the J gene TRBJ2-1, with 8 bases lining up with TRBD2. V dropped 2 bases and J dropped 7; count of bases not matched to a gene: 7. This CDR3 has 15 amino acids. Germline CDR1 and CDR2: SGHTA and FQGNSA. This chain's CDR3 is CASSLPAGVRNEQFF. CDR3 in DNA: TGTGCCAGCAGCTTACCAGCGGGAGTGAGGAATGAGCAGTTCTTC.

This clonotype was counted only a few times. The CDR3 spells CSVEAGSSPKNIQYF. Written as DNA, the CDR3 is TGCAGCGTTGAAGCAGGGTCAAGTCCCAAAAACATTCAGTACTTC. This chain uses TRBV29-1 with TRBJ2-4; D possibly corresponds to TRBD1 (5 bases). The V and J ends lost 1 base and 2 bases respectively, with 12 bases between them. This CDR3 region has 15 residues. The V gene's germline CDR1 is SQVTM and CDR2 ANQGSEA. Together with reference TRBV29-1 and TRBJ2-4, the CDR3 gives the full variable domain: SAVISQKPSRDICQRGTSLTIQCQVDSQVTMMFWYRQQPGQSLTLIATANQGSEATYESGFVIDKFPISRPNLTFSTLTVSNMSPEDSSIYLCSVEAGSSPKNIQYFGAGTRLSVL.

This rearrangement joins TRBV27 to TRBJ2-1; 9 nucleotides agree with TRBD1. The CDR3 spans 14 residues. Trimming at V came to 7 bases and at J to 1 base, leaving 2 bases not matched to a gene. Germline-derived CDR1 and CDR2 are MNHEY and SMNVEV (reference sequence). The DNA of the CDR3 is TGTGCCAGCATGACAGGGGGATCCTACAATGAGCAGTTCTTC. Protein: CASMTGGSYNEQFF.

The chain uses TRBV5-1 and TRBJ2-7; D might be TRBD1 (6 bases). Germline V lookup: CDR1 SGHRS, CDR2 YFSETQ. The ends were cut back, 4 bases at V and 4 bases at J, with 21 bases in the middle. This CDR3 has 16 amino acids. The CDR3 spells CASSRSSGTGTYEQYF. Here the CDR3 DNA reads TGCGCCAGCAGCAGAAGCTCCGGGACGGGGACATACGAGCAGTACTTC.

The J gene is TRBJ2-5, the V gene TRBV7-9; 9 bases align to TRBD1. Gene TRBJ2-7 matches the end of the DNA better, so the J call may be wrong. CDR1 is SEHNR and CDR2 is FQNEAQ in the germline V gene (reference sequence). This CDR3 has 16 amino acids. The CDR3 is CASSSLTGTGNYEQYF. The CDR3 nucleotides are TGTGCCAGCAGCTCGTTAACCGGGACAGGGAACTACGAGCAGTACTTC.

The chain recombines TRBV11-1 with TRBJ2-1; 14 positions match TRBD2. This CDR3 is built from 18 residues. Germline V gene lookup returns CDR1 SGHAT and CDR2 FQDESV (reference sequence). V dropped 1 base and J dropped 10; count of bases not matched to a gene: 12. The CDR3 DNA is TGTGCCAGCAGCTTAGTGCCGGGACTAGCGGGAGCTTTACGAGAGCAGTTCTTC. Its protein product is CASSLVPGLAGALREQFF.

The gene calls are TRBV6-1 and TRBJ2-5; D remains unclear. The CDR3 is 14 amino acids. Germline loops: CDR1 MNHNS, CDR2 SASEGT. Trimming took 4 bases from V and 11 from J, leaving 20 bases between them. For the CDR3, the DNA is TGTGCCAGCAGTGTGTACAGCTTTCGCGTGGAGCAGTACTTC. Amino acids: CASSVYSFRVEQYF.

The rearrangement links TRBV27 to TRBJ1-2; 7 bases match TRBD1. Trimming took 5 bases from V and 4 from J; bases not matched to a gene: 4. The germline V gene has CDR1 MNHEY and CDR2 SMNVEV (reference sequence). CDR3 length equals 13 residues. The CDR3 DNA reads TGTGCCAGCAGTACAGGGGCTTTCTATGGCTACACCTTC. This gives the protein CASSTGAFYGYTF.

V gene TRBV4-2 combines with J gene TRBJ2-2; D is perhaps TRBD1 or TRBD2 (6 bases each). Germline V CDR1 and CDR2: LGHNA, YNFKEQ. The CDR3 has 16 amino acids. V was shortened by 2 bases and J by 4 bases, with 14 bases between the two germline ends. The CDR3: CASSQLSGGGTGELFF. The CDR3 bases are TGTGCCAGCAGCCAATTGAGCGGAGGGGGCACCGGGGAGCTGTTTTTT.

J is TRBJ2-5 and V is TRBV6-5, with D unresolved. This CDR3 contains 13 residues. Trimming took 10 bases from V and 2 from J, leaving 14 bases between them. CDR1 and CDR2 from the germline V gene are MNHEY and SVGAGI. Here the CDR3 DNA reads TGTGCCACGCATAACGGGTTGCAAGAGACCCAGTACTTC. Translated: CATHNGLQETQYF.